The 22 T cell receptor beta chains reported below all come from one sample, sequenced in a study of blood T cells in healthy people across ages. A J-beta primer mix and a sample-barcoded 5' primer were used in a second PCR of about 7 to 12 cycles. One entry per CDR3 protein, called by TCRdb with MiXCR from the 5' RACE reads. Among over 700,000 distinct CDR3 sequences listed, about 53% were seen once. Sequencing was performed on blood. These receptors all come from a man at least 80 years old in good health.

This chain connects TRBV24-1 to TRBJ2-1; a weak D match, TRBD2 (5 bases). Germline CDR1 reads KGHDR; CDR2 reads SFDVKD. The V and J ends lost 4 bases and 5 bases respectively, with 14 bases between them. The CDR3 has 15 amino acids. The chain's CDR3 is CATSDPRVGDNEQFF. The CDR3 coding sequence is TGTGCCACCAGTGACCCCCGGGTCGGGGACAATGAGCAGTTCTTC.

This chain uses TRBV10-2 with TRBJ2-7, with 9 bases fitting TRBD2. With V trimmed by 3 bases and J by 1 base, 7 bases remained unmatched. Germline V gives CDR1 WSHSY, CDR2 SAAADI. The CDR3 spans 16 residues. The CDR3 DNA reads TGCGCCAGCAGTGATCCAGGTAGCGGGAGATCCTACGAGCAGTACTTC. Amino acids: CASSDPGSGRSYEQYF.

This chain links TRBV6-6 with TRBJ2-4; D remains unclear. Judging by the DNA end, TRBJ2-7 fits better; the J call may be wrong. This CDR3 has 15 amino acids. From germline, CDR1 is MNHNY and CDR2 SVGAGI (reference sequence). CDR3 nucleotide sequence: TGTGCCAGCAGTTACCCGGGTTTGGCAGCCTACGAGCAGTACTTC. Its protein product is CASSYPGLAAYEQYF.

The chain employs TRBV4-2 and TRBJ2-5, with unresolved D. The CDR3 consists of 14 residues. Trimming left V 4 bases short and J 1 base short, with 10 bases between. Germline values: CDR1 LGHNA, CDR2 YNFKEQ. The CDR3 DNA sequence: TGTGCCAGCAGCCTCGGTACGCTCCAAGAGACCCAGTACTTC. Amino acids: CASSLGTLQETQYF.

The chain carries TRBV20-1 and TRBJ2-4; TRBD1 agrees at 8 bases. TRBJ2-7 matches the DNA end more closely, so the J call is doubtful. Germline loops: CDR1 DFQATT, CDR2 SNEGSKA (reference sequence). The CDR3 runs 14 residues. Written as DNA, the CDR3 is TGCAGTACTCGATCGACAGGGGTAGATTACGAGCAGTACTTC. It codes for CSTRSTGVDYEQYF.

The gene calls are TRBV21-1 and TRBJ2-3; the DNA was not used to check the table's D call, TRBD1. TRBV21-1 is tagged as a pseudogene. This CDR3 has 15 amino acids. The CDR3 coding sequence is TGTGCCAGCCTCCAATACAGGGAAGAGCACAGATACGCGTATTTT. This translates into CASLQYREEHRYAYF.

The chain carries TRBV20-1 and TRBJ2-3, with D maybe TRBD2 (6 bases). Germline V CDR1 and CDR2: DFQATT, SNEGSKA (reference sequence). The ends were cut back, 1 base at V and 0 bases at J, with 11 bases in the middle. The CDR3 spans 15 residues. The CDR3 sequence is CSARGGGRSTDTQYF. Written as DNA, the CDR3 is TGCAGTGCTAGAGGGGGAGGCCGCAGCACAGATACGCAGTATTTT.

The rearrangement links TRBV3-1 to TRBJ2-5; 7 nucleotides agree with TRBD2. J gave up 11 bases and V 5 bases, and 14 bases lay outside the gene matches. The CDR3 runs 14 residues. Germline values: CDR1 LGHDT, CDR2 YNNKEL (reference sequence). The CDR3 reads CASSELASYNEQYF. The CDR3 nucleotides are TGTGCCAGCAGCGAACTAGCGTCGTACAATGAGCAGTACTTC.

Only a few counts were recorded for this clonotype. The chain combines TRBV5-1 with TRBJ2-7; 13 bases line up with TRBD2. Germline CDR1 and CDR2: SGHRS and YFSETQ. This CDR3 has 16 residues. The V segment lost 2 bases and the J segment 2 bases; nucleotides outside the gene matches: 4. CDR3 bases: TGCGCCAGCAGCTTTGGACTAGCGGGAGACCCCTACGAGCAGTACTTC. Translated: CASSFGLAGDPYEQYF.

The chain uses TRBV7-3 and TRBJ2-1, with 8 bases aligning to TRBD2. The CDR3 has 15 amino acids. V trimming: 5 bases; J trimming: 7 bases; junction bases outside the gene matches: 10. The germline V gene encodes CDR1 SGHTA and CDR2 FQGTGA. The CDR3 DNA follows: TGTGCCAGCAGCGGGAACGGGAGGGAAACAAATGAGCAGTTCTTC. It yields the protein CASSGNGRETNEQFF.

This clonotype was counted ten times or more. The chain recombines TRBV4-1 with TRBJ2-7; 16 bases agree with TRBD2. The CDR3 sequence is 18 residues long. J gave up 2 bases and V 5 bases, and 9 bases lay outside the gene matches. Germline V CDR1 and CDR2: MGHRA, YSYEKL. CDR3 sequence reads: CASSYSGTSGGGPYEQYF. CDR3 nucleotides: TGCGCCAGCAGCTACAGCGGGACTAGCGGGGGGGGGCCCTACGAGCAGTACTTC.

The genes are TRBV12-3 or TRBV12-4 and TRBJ2-7, with 8 bases matching TRBD1. CDR3 length equals 15 residues. The J segment lost 2 bases and the V segment lost 6 bases, leaving 9 bases of the junction unmatched. The CDR3 is CASSNGQGPPYEQYF. The CDR3 DNA follows: TGTGCCAGCAGCAACGGACAGGGTCCTCCCTACGAGCAGTACTTC.

There are a few counts of this clonotype. The chain joins TRBV29-1 to TRBJ2-5; 10 positions agree with TRBD2. This CDR3 is built from 18 residues. V lost 7 bases, J lost 5 bases, and 22 bases stayed unmatched. Germline CDR1 reads SQVTM; CDR2 reads ANQGSEA. The CDR3 nucleotides read TGCAGCGCTGCTCGGATGGGGCTAGCGGGAGCCTCAAGGGAGACCCAGTACTTC. It encodes CSAARMGLAGASRETQYF.

This clonotype has just a few counts. The V gene is TRBV12-3 or TRBV12-4, the J gene TRBJ2-1; D unresolved. Trimming stripped 1 base from V and 6 bases from J, with 4 bases between. This CDR3 has 12 amino acids. The chain's CDR3 is CASSLEVNEQFF. The CDR3 region has the DNA TGTGCCAGCAGTTTAGAGGTCAATGAGCAGTTCTTC.

This clonotype occurred a few times. V gene TRBV5-1 combines with J gene TRBJ2-7, with D possibly matching TRBD1 (5 bases). The CDR3 extends over 15 amino acids. Germline CDR1 reads SGHRS; CDR2 reads YFSETQ. The V gene lost 1 base and the J gene lost 2 bases, with 13 bases spanning the gap. Here the CDR3 reads CASSLIRAPTYEQYF. CDR3 in DNA: TGCGCCAGCAGCTTGATCAGGGCCCCTACCTACGAGCAGTACTTC.

This clonotype was counted a few times. This chain links TRBV6-1 with TRBJ2-5; 9 bases line up with TRBD2. This CDR3 is 16 amino acids long. Germline-derived CDR1 and CDR2 are MNHNS and SASEGT. Trimming removed 3 bases from V and 11 bases from J; junction bases left unmatched: 16. CDR3 residues: CASSDSAGGGGNEQYF. Here the CDR3 DNA reads TGTGCCAGCAGTGACAGTGCGGGAGGGGGGGGCAATGAGCAGTACTTC.

The gene calls are TRBV10-2 and TRBJ1-2; D possibly corresponds to TRBD1 (5 bases). Germline loops: CDR1 WSHSY, CDR2 SAAADI. V dropped 2 bases and J dropped 4 bases, with 14 bases sitting between them. This CDR3 has 15 residues. CDR3 DNA sequence: TGCGCCAGCAGTGAGCTAAGAGACAGCCTCTATGGCTACACCTTC. This encodes CASSELRDSLYGYTF.

The genes are TRBV4-2 and TRBJ2-7; weak D call: TRBD1 (6 bases). This CDR3 has 15 amino acids. Germline-derived CDR1 and CDR2 are LGHNA and YNFKEQ. Trimming stripped 4 bases from V and 0 bases from J, with 13 bases between. In nucleotides, the CDR3 is TGTGCCAGCAGCCCCTGGACAGACCCCTCCTACGAGCAGTACTTC. It specifies CASSPWTDPSYEQYF.

This clonotype was detected a few times. An end of the junction differs from the germline gene, which may be a read error. J is TRBJ2-3 and V is TRBV20-1; 8 bases are a match to TRBD2. The CDR3 consists of 13 residues. Germline CDR1 and CDR2: DFQATT and SNEGSKA (reference sequence). The CDR3 nucleotides are TGCAGTGCCAGAGCGGGAGTCCCCGATACGCAGTATTTT. It specifies CSARAGVPDTQYF.

The rearrangement uses TRBV25-1 and TRBJ1-2, with 8 bases that match TRBD1. V dropped 6 bases and J dropped 4; count of bases not matched to a gene: 10. CDR3 length equals 15 residues. Germline V gene data show CDR1 as MGHDK and CDR2 as SYGVNS. The CDR3 loop reads CASSSPGQGGYGYTF. The CDR3 bases are TGTGCCAGCAGCTCACCCGGACAGGGAGGCTATGGCTACACCTTC.

The CDR3 coding sequence is TGCAGCGTTGTTCCGACGGGGCAGAGGAATGAGCAGTTCTTC. Its translation is CSVVPTGQRNEQFF. The rearrangement joins TRBV29-1 to TRBJ2-1, with D perhaps being TRBD1 or TRBD2 (5 bases each). In germline, CDR1 is SQVTM, CDR2 ANQGSEA. This CDR3 has 14 residues. Trimming pared 4 bases from V and 7 bases from J, leaving 17 bases between.

This clonotype has a count of ten or more. Being one base from a much bigger clone, this may be a read error. V gene TRBV2 combines with J gene TRBJ2-7; 8 bases are a match to TRBD2. J was trimmed by 0 bases and V by 3 bases; bases with no gene match: 1. CDR1 SNHLY and CDR2 FYNNEI come from the germline V gene. The length of the CDR3 is 14 residues. The CDR3 DNA sequence: TGTGCCAGCAGTGACGGGACTAGCTCCTACGAGCAGTACTTC. It encodes CASSDGTSSYEQYF.